The clone carrying this T cell receptor beta chain was seen repeatedly, ten times or more. This specimen comes from a study of T-cell reconstitution after alpha-beta-depleted transplantation in children. The TCRbeta library was prepared with unique molecular identifiers. TCRdb used MiXCR to reprocess the PCR reads, holding one entry per CDR3 protein. The table shows 300,000 to 400,000 distinct CDR3 sequences, with approximately 12% occurring only once. The CDR3 length is 15 residues. V gave up 2 bases and J gave up 4 bases, with 12 bases separating them. CDR1 and CDR2 (germline): SGHVS, FQNEAQ. This rearrangement joins TRBV7-8 to TRBJ1-5; perhaps TRBD1 as D (6 bases). This clonotype originated in a human donor who donated a stem cell graft to a child with Fanconi anemia. Sample: PBMCs, taken from the stem cell graft. CDR3 coding DNA: TGTGCCAGCAGCTTATCAGGGGAAGAGAATCAGCCCCAGCATTTT. Protein: CASSLSGEENQPQHF.